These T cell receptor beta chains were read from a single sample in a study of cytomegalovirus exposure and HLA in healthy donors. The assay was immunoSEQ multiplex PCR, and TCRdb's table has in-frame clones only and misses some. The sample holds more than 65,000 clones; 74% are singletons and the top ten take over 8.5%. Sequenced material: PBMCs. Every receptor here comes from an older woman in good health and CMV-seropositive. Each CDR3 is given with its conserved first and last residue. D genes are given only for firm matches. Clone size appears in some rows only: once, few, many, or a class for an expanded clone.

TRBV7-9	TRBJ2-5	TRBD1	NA	CASSLGQGIETQYF	TGTGCCAGCAGCTTAGGACAGGGGATTGAGACCCAGTACTTC
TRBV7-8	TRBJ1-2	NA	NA	CASSLAGTASPVVYGYTF	TGTGCCAGCAGCTTAGCGGGTACAGCTTCCCCTGTGGTCTATGGCTACACCTTC
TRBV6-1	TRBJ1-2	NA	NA	CASAGFSSAYGYTF	TGTGCCAGCGCAGGGTTCTCGAGTGCCTATGGCTACACCTTC
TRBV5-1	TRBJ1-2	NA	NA	CASSLAAGSNYGYTF	TGCGCCAGCAGCTTGGCCGCAGGGTCCAACTATGGCTACACCTTC
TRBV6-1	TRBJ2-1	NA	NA	CASSPKRTGKNEQFF	TGTGCCAGCAGTCCGAAGCGGACCGGTAAGAATGAGCAGTTCTTC
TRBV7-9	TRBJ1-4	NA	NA	CASSRDTFLTF	TGTGCCAGCAGCAGGGACACGTTTTTAACATTT
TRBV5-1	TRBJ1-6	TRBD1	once	CASSPLDRVSPLHF	TGCGCCAGCAGCCCCCTTGACAGGGTATCACCCCTCCACTTT
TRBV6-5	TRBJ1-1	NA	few	CASSSDRKSEAFF	TGTGCCAGCAGTTCCGACAGGAAATCTGAAGCTTTCTTT
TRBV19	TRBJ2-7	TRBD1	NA	CASSGTGGYEQYF	TGTGCCAGTAGTGGGACAGGGGGCTACGAGCAGTACTTC
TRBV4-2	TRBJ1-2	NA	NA	CASRDHRVGTYGYTF	TGTGCCAGCAGGGATCACAGGGTCGGGACCTATGGCTACACCTTC
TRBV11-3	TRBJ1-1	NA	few	CASSLAATEAFF	TGTGCCAGCAGCTTAGCCGCGACTGAAGCTTTCTTT
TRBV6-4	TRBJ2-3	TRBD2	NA	CASSDSTGGTTDTQYF	TGTGCCAGCAGTGACTCGACCGGGGGGACGACAGATACGCAGTATTTT
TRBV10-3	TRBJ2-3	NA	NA	CAIGARNTDTQYF	TGTGCCATCGGGGCTAGAAACACAGATACGCAGTATTTT
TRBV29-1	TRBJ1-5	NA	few	CSVHGGWNHPQHF	TGCAGCGTTCATGGGGGCTGGAATCACCCCCAGCATTTT
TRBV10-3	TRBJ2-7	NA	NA	CAISEMRYEQYF	TGTGCCATCAGTGAGATGCGTTACGAGCAGTACTTC